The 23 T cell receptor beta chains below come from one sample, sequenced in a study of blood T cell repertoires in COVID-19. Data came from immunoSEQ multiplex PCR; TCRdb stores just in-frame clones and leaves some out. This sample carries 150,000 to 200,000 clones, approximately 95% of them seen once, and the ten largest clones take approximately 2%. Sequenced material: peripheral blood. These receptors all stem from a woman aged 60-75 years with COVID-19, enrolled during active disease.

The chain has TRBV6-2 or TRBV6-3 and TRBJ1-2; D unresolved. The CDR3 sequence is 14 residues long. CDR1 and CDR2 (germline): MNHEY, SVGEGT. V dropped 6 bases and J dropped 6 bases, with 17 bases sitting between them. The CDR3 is CASSSYPGMDGYTF. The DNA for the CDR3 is TGTGCCAGCAGCTCTTATCCCGGGATGGATGGCTACACCTTC.

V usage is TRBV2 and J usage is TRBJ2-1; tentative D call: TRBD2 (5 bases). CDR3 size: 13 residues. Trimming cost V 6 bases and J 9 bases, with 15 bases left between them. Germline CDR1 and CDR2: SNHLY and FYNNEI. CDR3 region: CASSGIKGGEQFF. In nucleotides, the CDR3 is TGTGCCAGCAGCGGGATCAAAGGCGGTGAGCAGTTCTTC.

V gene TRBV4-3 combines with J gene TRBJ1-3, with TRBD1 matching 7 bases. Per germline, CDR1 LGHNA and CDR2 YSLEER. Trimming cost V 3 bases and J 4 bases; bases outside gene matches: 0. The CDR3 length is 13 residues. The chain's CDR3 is CASSQGQGNTIYF. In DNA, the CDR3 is TGCGCCAGCAGCCAGGGACAGGGAAACACCATATATTTT.

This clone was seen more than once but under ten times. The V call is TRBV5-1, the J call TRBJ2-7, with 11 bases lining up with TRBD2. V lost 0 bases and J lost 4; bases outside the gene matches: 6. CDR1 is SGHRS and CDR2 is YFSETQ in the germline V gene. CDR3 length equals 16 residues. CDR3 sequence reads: CASSLASGGPEYEQYF. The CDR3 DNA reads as TGCGCCAGCAGCTTGGCTAGCGGGGGGCCGGAGTACGAGCAGTACTTC.

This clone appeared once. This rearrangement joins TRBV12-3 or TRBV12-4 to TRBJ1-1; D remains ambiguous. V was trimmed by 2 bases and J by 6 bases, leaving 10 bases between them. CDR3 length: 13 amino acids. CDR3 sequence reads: CASSLSGLAEAFF. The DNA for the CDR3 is TGTGCCAGCAGTTTATCGGGGTTAGCTGAAGCTTTCTTT.

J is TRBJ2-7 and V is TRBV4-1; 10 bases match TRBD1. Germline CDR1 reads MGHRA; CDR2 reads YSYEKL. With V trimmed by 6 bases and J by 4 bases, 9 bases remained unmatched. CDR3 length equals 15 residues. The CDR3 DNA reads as TGCGCCAGCAGTCGTATGACAGGGGGCTTGTACGAGCAGTACTTC. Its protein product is CASSRMTGGLYEQYF.

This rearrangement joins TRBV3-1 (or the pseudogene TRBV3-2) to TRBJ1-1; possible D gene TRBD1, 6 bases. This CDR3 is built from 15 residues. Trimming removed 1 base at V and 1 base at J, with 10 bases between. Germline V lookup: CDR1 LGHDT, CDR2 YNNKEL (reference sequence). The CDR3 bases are TGTGCCAGCAGCCAAGTACAGGGCAGGAACACTGAAGCTTTCTTT. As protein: CASSQVQGRNTEAFF.

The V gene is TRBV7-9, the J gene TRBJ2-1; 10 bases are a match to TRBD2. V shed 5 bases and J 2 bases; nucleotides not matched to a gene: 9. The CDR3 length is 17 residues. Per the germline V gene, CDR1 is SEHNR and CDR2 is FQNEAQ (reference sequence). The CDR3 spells CASSRGRTSGPYNEQFF. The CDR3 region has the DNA TGTGCCAGCAGCCGAGGCCGGACTAGCGGTCCCTACAATGAGCAGTTCTTC.

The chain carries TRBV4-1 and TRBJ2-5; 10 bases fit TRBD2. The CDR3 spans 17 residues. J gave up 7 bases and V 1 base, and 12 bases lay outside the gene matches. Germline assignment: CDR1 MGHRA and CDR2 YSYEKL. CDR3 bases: TGCGCCAGCAGCCAAGCCCCCAGCGGGGGGGCCTGGGGGACCCAGTACTTC. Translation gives CASSQAPSGGAWGTQYF.

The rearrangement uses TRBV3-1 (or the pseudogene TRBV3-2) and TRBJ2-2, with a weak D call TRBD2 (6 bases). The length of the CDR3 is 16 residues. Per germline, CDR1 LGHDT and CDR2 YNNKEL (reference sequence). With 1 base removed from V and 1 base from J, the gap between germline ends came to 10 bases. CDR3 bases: TGTGCCAGCAGCCAAGTTTTGCGGGGGAACACCGGGGAGCTGTTTTTT. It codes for CASSQVLRGNTGELFF.

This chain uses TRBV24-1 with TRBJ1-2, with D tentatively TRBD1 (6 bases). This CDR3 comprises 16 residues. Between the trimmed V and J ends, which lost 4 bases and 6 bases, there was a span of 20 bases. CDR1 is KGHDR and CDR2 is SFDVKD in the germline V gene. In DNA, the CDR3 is TGTGCCACCAGTGACCCTTTTGGGGGCGAAGTGGATGGCTACACCTTC. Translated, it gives CATSDPFGGEVDGYTF.

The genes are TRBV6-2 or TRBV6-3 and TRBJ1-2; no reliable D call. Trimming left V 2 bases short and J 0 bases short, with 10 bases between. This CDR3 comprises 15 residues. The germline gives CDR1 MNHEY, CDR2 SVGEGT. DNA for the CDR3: TGTGCCAGCAGTTACCTGCAGATCCCTAACTATGGCTACACCTTC. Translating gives CASSYLQIPNYGYTF.

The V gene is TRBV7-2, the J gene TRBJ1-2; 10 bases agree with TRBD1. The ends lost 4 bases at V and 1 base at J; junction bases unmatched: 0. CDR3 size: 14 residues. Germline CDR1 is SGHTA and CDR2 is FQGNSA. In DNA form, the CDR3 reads TGTGCCAGCAGCTGGGACAGGGGTAACTATGGCTACACCTTC. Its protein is CASSWDRGNYGYTF.

The CDR3 here is CAISDSSGGQYF. DNA of the CDR3: TGTGCCATCAGTGACTCTAGCGGGGGCCAGTACTTC. The chain combines TRBV10-3 with TRBJ2-5; TRBD2 matches 10 bases. CDR1 and CDR2 from the germline V gene are ENHRY and SYGVKD. The junction had 2 bases not matched to a gene; V was cut back by 3 bases and J by 10 bases. The CDR3 extends over 12 amino acids.

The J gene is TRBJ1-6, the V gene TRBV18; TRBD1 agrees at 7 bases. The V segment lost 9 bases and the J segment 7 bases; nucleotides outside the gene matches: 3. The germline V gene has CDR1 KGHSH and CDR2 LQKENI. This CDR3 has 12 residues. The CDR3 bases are TGTGCCAGTGGGACAGACAATTCACCCCTCCACTTT. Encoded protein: CASGTDNSPLHF.

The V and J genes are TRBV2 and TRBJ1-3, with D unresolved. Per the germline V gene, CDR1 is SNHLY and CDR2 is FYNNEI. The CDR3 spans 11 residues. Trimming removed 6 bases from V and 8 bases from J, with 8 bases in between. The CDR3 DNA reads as TGTGCCAGCAGCCGAGAGGACACCATATATTTT. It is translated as CASSREDTIYF.

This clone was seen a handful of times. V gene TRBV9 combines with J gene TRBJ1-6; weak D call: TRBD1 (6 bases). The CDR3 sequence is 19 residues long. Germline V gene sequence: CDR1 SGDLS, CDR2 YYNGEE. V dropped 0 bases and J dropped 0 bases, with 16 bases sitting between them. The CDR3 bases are TGTGCCAGCAGCGTAGGAGGGGGAGTACCGAGCTCCTATAATTCACCCCTCCACTTT. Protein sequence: CASSVGGGVPSSYNSPLHF.

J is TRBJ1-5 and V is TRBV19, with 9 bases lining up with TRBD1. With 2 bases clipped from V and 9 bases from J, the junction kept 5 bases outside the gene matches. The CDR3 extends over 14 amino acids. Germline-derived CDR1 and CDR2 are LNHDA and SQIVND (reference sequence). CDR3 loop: CASSIRTGDRPQHF. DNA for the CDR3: TGTGCCAGTAGTATACGGACAGGGGATCGGCCCCAGCATTTT.

CDR3 in DNA: TGTGCCAGCAGAATACAACCGGGACAGGGCTTAACTAATGAAAAACTGTTTTTT. It codes for CASRIQPGQGLTNEKLFF. The chain joins TRBV2 to TRBJ1-4, with 9 positions matching TRBD1. The V segment lost 6 bases and the J segment 1 base; nucleotides outside the gene matches: 12. The CDR3 covers 18 residues. Germline V gene sequence: CDR1 SNHLY, CDR2 FYNNEI.

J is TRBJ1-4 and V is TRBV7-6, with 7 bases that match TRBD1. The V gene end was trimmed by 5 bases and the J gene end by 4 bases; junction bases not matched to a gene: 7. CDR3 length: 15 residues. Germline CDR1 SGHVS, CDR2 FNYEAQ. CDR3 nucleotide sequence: TGTGCCAGCAGCCCACGGGGACAGCTTAATGAAAAACTGTTTTTT. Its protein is CASSPRGQLNEKLFF.

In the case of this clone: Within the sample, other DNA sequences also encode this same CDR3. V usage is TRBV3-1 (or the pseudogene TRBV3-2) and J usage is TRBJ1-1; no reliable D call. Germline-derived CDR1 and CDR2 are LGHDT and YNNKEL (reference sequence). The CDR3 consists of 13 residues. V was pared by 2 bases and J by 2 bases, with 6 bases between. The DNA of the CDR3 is TGTGCCAGCAGCCAAACAGCCAACACTGAAGCTTTCTTT. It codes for CASSQTANTEAFF.

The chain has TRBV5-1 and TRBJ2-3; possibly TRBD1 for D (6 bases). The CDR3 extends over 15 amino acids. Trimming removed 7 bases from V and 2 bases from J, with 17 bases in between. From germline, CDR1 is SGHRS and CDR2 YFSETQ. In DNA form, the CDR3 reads TGCGCCAGCGCTGCCGGGACACATAACACAGATACGCAGTATTTT. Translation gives CASAAGTHNTDTQYF.

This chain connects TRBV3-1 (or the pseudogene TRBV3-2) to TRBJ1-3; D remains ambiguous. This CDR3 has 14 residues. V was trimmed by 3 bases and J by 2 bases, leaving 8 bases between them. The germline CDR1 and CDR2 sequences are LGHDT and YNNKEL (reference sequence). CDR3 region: CASSQVRAGNTIYF. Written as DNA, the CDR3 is TGTGCCAGCAGCCAGGTGCGCGCTGGAAACACCATATATTTT.